This TCR beta chain was observed in a study of T cells in Graves' hyperthyroidism and ophthalmopathy. Whole-study findings and limits: Also found in blood were most expanded thyroid clonotypes above 0.001. From stable hyperthyroidism, ophthalmopathy was set apart by a 13 V-J model.

CDR1 and CDR2 (germline): WNHNN, SYGVQD (reference sequence). This CDR3 has 15 amino acids. Turning to this clonotype: Its antigen remains unidentified. The junction does not match germline at one end; this may be a read error.

The source material, RNA transcripts, was used to amplify TCR beta CDR3 regions. The TCR CDR3 first-round RT-PCR relied on the HTBI primer set. Via MiXCR, TCRdb re-called the multiplex PCR reads, giving one row per CDR3 protein. The sample lists 500,000 to 700,000 distinct CDR3 sequences; about a sixth were seen once. This clonotype originated in a woman aged 18-29 years with Graves' hyperthyroidism. The chain has TRBV10-1 and TRBJ2-1, with TRBD2 identical over 9 bases. Material: blood. CDR3 nucleotide sequence: TGCGCCAGCAGTGAATCAACTAGCGGGTTCAATAAGCAGTTCTTC. This encodes CASSESTSGFNKQFF.